This T cell receptor beta chain is drawn from a study of control samples from healthy donors and cancer patients. The CDR3 covers 15 residues. Germline CDR1 SGHNT, CDR2 YYREEE (reference sequence). The V gene lost 2 bases and the J gene lost 2 bases, with 13 bases spanning the gap. TCRdb's table, derived via immunoSEQ multiplex PCR, lists solely in-frame clones and lacks some. The table has around 160,000 clones, approximately 93% seen once. Sequenced: blood. This clonotype was obtained from a man younger than 30 in good health. The genes are TRBV5-4 and TRBJ1-1; D is ambiguous. CDR3 amino acids: CASSLGPGENTEAFF. The DNA for the CDR3 is TGTGCCAGCAGCTTAGGCCCAGGAGAAAACACTGAAGCTTTCTTT.